These T cell receptor beta chains were read from a single sample in a study of patients and donors after allogeneic stem cell transplantation. TCRdb called the RT-PCR reads again in MiXCR, with one record for every CDR3 protein. The sample consists of 900,000 to 1,000,000 distinct CDR3 sequences, about a sixth of them appearing once. Sequenced: blood, either unsorted or a sorted T cell fraction (not recorded which). These receptors originate from a human donor who was either an allogeneic HSCT recipient or a stem cell or donor lymphocyte infusion donor (not recorded which). It is not recorded whose cells these are; they may come from a transplant donor. CDR3s include the opening cysteine and the closing phenylalanine or tryptophan. The D gene is left open where the match is weak.

D	V	CDR3
.	TRBV5-1	CASMEGANTEAFF
.	TRBV29-1	CSVEKGVTGELFF
.	TRBV6-1	CASSEWGSGTEAFF
.	TRBV20-1	CSARDSVKGNYGYTF
TRBD2	TRBV5-1	CASSLGTSEHNEQFF
TRBD1	TRBV4-2	CASSQDPNRGGTEAFF
TRBD2	TRBV27	CASERSGRSYNEQFF
.	TRBV27	CASSAGYTEAFF
.	TRBV11-1	CASSLDRFINATNEKLFF
TRBD1	TRBV25-1	CASSEWDHRGDTQYF
.	TRBV7-2	CASSPAGGPRGYTF
TRBD2	TRBV9	CASSAGGLAEETQYF
TRBD1	TRBV5-1	CASSLGDRGGFRETQYF
TRBD2	TRBV7-2	CASSLGNGLVVYEQYF
.	TRBV12-3/TRBV12-4	CASSLKNFNYGYTF
.	TRBV5-1	CASSLTGTGANVLTF
.	TRBV29-1	CSVDDLERRYGYTF
.	TRBV20-1	CSALRSGEQYF
.	TRBV6-1	CASSAPKLTDTQYF
TRBD2	TRBV10-3	CAISDRGLAQNIQYF
TRBD2	TRBV5-1	CASSLEASGGTDTQYF
.	TRBV27	CASSQTPPGFYEQYF
.	TRBV15	CATSRDIRGRSGELFF
.	TRBV11-2	CASSPRTDLAF
TRBD1	TRBV5-1	CASSLKHNRGLSGETQYF
.	TRBV25-1	CASSEGSSAYTGELFF
.	TRBV7-3	CASSPIPSVPYEQYF
.	TRBV7-7	CASSSLGVTEAFF
.	TRBV6-2/TRBV6-3	CASSGTDPSTDTQYF
.	TRBV7-2	CASSLVRYGYTF
TRBD1	TRBV2	CASSAGTGGSYEQYF